What follows describes a single T cell receptor (beta chain). Looked up from germline, CDR1 is SGHTA and CDR2 is FQGNSA. The CDR3 consists of 16 residues. Trimming took 5 bases from V and 5 from J, leaving 22 bases between them. This record belongs to a study of blood T cell repertoires in COVID-19. Study information: T cells, B-cell-depleted T cells, or PBMCs provided the cDNA or gDNA that served as material.

In the source study's methods: The assay estimated nucleated cells by amplifying reference gene primers. Only in-frame clones appear in the TCRdb table, and some are missing; sequencing was by immunoSEQ multiplex PCR. The DNA was the basis for D and trimming; V, J and clone size are from that table. The table has fewer than 250,000 clones, around 83% seen once. This receptor was taken from a woman in her forties or fifties with acute or convalescent COVID-19. The chain has TRBV7-2 and TRBJ2-7; tentatively, D is TRBD2 (6 bases). Material: peripheral blood. CDR3 nucleotide sequence: TGTGCCAGCAGCCACAGAATTAGCGGCGCCGGCCACGAGCAGTACTTC. This gives the protein CASSHRISGAGHEQYF.